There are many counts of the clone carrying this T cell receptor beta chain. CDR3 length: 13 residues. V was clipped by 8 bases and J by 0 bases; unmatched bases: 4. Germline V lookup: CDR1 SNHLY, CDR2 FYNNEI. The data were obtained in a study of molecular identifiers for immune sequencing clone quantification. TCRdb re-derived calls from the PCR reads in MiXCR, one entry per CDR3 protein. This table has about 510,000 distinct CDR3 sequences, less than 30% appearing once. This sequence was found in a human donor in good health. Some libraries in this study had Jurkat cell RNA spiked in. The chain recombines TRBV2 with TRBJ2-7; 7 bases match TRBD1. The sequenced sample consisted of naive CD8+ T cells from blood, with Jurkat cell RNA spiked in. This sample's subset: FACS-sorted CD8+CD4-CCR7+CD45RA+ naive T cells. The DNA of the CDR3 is TGTGCCAGCTGGGGACAGTACTCCTACGAGCAGTACTTC. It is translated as CASWGQYSYEQYF.